Here is one TCR beta chain with its context. This entry comes from a study of blood T cell repertoires in COVID-19. About the study: In each case, the material was cDNA or gDNA derived from T cells, B-cell-depleted T cells, or PBMCs.

Original data processing: Quantification of nucleated cells was approximated via reference gene primer amplification. This table comes from immunoSEQ multiplex PCR, and its TCRdb copy is limited to in-frame clones, with some not included. The DNA was the basis for D and trimming; V, J and clone size are from that table. Of 250,000 to 350,000 clones listed, roughly 90% were seen once; the top ten hold 2.2%. The CDR3 covers 17 residues. Germline CDR1 SGHAT, CDR2 FQNNGV. V shed 5 bases, J shed 0 bases, and the junction held 5 bases outside the gene matches. The J gene is TRBJ2-1, the V gene TRBV11-2, with 12 positions matching TRBD2. This sequence originates from a woman aged 45-65 years who had recovered from COVID-19. The sequencing input was peripheral blood. The CDR3 is CASSPSGGAPSYNEQFF. As DNA, the CDR3 is TGTGCCAGCAGCCCTAGCGGGGGGGCCCCCTCCTACAATGAGCAGTTCTTC.